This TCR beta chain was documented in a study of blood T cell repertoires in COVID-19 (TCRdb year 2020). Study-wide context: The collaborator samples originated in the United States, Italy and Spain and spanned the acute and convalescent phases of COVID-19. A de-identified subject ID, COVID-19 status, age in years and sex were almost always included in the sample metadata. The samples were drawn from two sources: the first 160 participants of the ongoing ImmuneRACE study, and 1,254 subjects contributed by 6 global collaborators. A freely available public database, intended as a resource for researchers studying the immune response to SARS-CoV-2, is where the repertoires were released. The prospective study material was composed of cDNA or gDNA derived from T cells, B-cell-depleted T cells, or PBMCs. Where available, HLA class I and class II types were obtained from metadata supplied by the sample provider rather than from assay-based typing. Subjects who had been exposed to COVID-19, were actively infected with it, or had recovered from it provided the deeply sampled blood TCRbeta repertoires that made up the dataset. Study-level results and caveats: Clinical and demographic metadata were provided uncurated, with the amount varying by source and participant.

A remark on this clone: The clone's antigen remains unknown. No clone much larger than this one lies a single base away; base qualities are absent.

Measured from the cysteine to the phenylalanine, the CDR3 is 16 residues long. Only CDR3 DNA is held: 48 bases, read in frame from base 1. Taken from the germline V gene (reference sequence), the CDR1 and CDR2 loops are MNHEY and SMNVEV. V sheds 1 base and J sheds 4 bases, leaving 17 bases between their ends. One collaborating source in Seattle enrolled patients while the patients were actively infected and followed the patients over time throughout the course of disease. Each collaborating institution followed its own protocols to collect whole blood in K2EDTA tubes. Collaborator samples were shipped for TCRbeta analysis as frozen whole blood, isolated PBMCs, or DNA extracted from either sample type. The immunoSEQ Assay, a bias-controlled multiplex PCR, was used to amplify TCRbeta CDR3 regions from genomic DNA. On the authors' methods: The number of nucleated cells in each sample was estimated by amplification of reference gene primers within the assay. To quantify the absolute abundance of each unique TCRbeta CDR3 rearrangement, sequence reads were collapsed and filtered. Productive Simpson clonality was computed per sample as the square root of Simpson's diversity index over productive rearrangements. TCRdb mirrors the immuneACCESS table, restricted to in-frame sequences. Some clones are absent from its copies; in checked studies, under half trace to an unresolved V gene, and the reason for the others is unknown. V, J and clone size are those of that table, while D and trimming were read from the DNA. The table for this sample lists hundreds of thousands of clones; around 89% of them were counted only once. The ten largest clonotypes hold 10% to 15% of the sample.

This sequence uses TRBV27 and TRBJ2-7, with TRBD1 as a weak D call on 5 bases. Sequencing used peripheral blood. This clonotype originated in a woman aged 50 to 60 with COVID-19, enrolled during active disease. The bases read TGTGCCAGCAGTTTATACGGCTCATGGGGCGTATACGAGCAGTACTTC. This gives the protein CASSLYGSWGVYEQYF.